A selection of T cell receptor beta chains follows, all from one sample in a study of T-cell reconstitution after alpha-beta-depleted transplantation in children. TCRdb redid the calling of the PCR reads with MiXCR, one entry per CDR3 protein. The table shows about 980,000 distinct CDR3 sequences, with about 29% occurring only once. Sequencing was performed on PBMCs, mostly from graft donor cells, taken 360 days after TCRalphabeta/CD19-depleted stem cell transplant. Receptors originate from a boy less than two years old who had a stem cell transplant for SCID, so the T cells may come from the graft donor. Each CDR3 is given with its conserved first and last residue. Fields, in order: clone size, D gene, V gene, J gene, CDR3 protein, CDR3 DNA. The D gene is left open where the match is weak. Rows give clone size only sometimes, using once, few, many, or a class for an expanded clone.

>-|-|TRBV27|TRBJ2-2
CASSLEEDSANTGELFF
TGTGCCAGCAGTTTAGAGGAGGACAGCGCGAACACCGGGGAGCTGTTTTTT
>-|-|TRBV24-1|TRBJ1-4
CDTSEGDTPTNEKLFF
TGTGACACCAGTGAAGGGGACACTCCAACTAATGAAAAACTGTTTTTT
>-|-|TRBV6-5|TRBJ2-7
CASSYDWTPYEQYF
TGTGCCAGCAGTTACGATTGGACACCCTACGAGCAGTACTTC
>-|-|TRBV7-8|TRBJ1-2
CASSSKPAGELYGYTF
TGTGCCAGCAGCTCCAAGCCGGCCGGGGAGCTCTATGGCTACACCTTC
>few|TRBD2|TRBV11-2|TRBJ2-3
CASSLVVRLAGGGVVTQYF
TGTGCCAGCAGCTTAGTCGTAAGACTAGCGGGGGGAGGTGTGGTTACGCAGTATTTT
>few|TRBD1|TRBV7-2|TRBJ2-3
CATNEGGTGRTDTQYF
TGTGCCACCAATGAGGGTGGGACAGGGCGGACAGATACGCAGTATTTT
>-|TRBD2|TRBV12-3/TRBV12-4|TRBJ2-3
CASSPGTSGGNRDTQYF
TGTGCCAGCAGTCCCGGGACTAGCGGGGGGAATAGAGATACGCAGTATTTT
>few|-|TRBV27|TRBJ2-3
CASSPIDAGTQYF
TGTGCCAGCAGCCCGATCGATGCGGGTACGCAGTATTTT
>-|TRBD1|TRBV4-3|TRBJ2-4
CASSQEFPGQAIF
TGCGCCAGCAGCCAAGAGTTTCCGGGACAGGCGATCTTC
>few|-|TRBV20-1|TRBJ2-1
CSASPPLGDEQFF
TGCAGTGCTAGCCCCCCATTGGGGGATGAGCAGTTCTTC
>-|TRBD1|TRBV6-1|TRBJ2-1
CASRSGTESYNEQFF
TGTGCCAGCAGGTCCGGGACAGAGTCGTACAATGAGCAGTTCTTC